This T cell receptor beta chain was sequenced for a study of T-cell memory formation after mild COVID-19. Study summary: In these data, TCR clusters were largely donor specific.

The germline gives CDR1 SGHTA, CDR2 FQGNSA. V was shortened by 5 bases and J by 4 bases, with 17 bases between the two germline ends. The CDR3 totals 15 residues. Regarding this clonotype: The antigen is unknown.

Amplification by 5'RACE using constant-segment primers produced TCR alpha and TCR beta cDNA libraries that carried sample barcodes and UMIs. MiXCR was run by TCRdb on the 5' RACE reads, yielding one entry per CDR3 protein. The data contain approximately 300,000 distinct CDR3 sequences, 7% to 10% of them singletons. General study points: Cross-reactive memory appears to have joined, as suggested by some responding clones showing up in pre-infection memory. A second wave of clones peaked on day 37, and their SARS-CoV-2 specificity went unconfirmed.

This chain joins TRBV7-2 and TRBJ1-2, with D perhaps TRBD1 (5 bases). Sequencing used PBMCs or a T cell subset sorted from them (not recorded which). The TCR originated in a man aged 18 to 30 who had mild COVID-19 (a few samples of this study predate the infection). Cell type and time point are not known. Written as DNA, the CDR3 is TGTGCCAGCAGCCTTGGGGACGGTCGTTCCTATGGCTACACCTTC. Translated: CASSLGDGRSYGYTF.